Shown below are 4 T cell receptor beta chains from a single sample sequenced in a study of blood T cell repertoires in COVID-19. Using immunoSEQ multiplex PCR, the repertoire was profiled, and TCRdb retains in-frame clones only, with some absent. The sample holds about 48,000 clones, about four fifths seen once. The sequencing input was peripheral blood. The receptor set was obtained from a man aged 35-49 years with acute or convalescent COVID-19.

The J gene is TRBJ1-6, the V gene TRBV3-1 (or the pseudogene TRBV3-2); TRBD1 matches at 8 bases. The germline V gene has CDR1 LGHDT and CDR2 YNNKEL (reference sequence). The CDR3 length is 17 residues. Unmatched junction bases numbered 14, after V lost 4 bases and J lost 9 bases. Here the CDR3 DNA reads TGTGCCAGCAGCCTAGGATCCTCCAGGGGGCTTCGTTCACCCCTCCACTTT. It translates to CASSLGSSRGLRSPLHF.

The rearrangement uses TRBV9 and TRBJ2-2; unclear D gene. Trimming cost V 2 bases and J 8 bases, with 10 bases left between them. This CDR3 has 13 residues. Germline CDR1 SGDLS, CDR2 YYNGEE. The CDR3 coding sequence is TGTGCCAGCAGCGTCCTCCTTCAGGGGGAGCTGTTTTTT. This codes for CASSVLLQGELFF.

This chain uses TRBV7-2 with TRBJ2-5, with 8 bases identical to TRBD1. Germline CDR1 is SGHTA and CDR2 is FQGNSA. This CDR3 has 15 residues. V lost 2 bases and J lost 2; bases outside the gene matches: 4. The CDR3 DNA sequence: TGTGCCAGCAGCTTAACAGGGGGAGAACAAGAGACCCAGTACTTC. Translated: CASSLTGGEQETQYF.

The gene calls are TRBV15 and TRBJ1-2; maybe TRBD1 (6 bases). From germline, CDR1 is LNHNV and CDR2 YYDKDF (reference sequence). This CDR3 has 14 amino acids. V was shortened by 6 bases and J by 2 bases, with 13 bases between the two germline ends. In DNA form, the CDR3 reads TGTGCCACCAGTCCGACAGGATTAAACTATGGCTACACCTTC. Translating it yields CATSPTGLNYGYTF.